These 6 T cell receptor beta chains originate from one sample sequenced in a study of blood T cell repertoires in COVID-19. Sequencing was performed with immunoSEQ multiplex PCR; in TCRdb, only in-frame clones are kept and a portion is missing. The sample records a few hundred thousand clones, roughly 90% being singletons. Sequencing input: peripheral blood. The source of these receptors is a man aged 18 to 29 with active or convalescent COVID-19.

The V and J genes are TRBV19 and TRBJ1-5; D not certain. The V and J ends lost 1 base and 7 bases respectively, with 17 bases between them. This CDR3 region has 16 residues. CDR1 is LNHDA, CDR2 SQIVND, per germline (reference sequence). The CDR3 sequence: CASSIGFRGSRQPQHF. CDR3 coding DNA: TGTGCCAGTAGTATAGGATTCCGGGGAAGTAGGCAGCCCCAGCATTTT.

This clone was detected a few times. The chain is built from TRBV27 and TRBJ1-2, with D hard to call. Germline CDR1 is MNHEY and CDR2 is SMNVEV (reference sequence). Trimming removed 6 bases at V and 2 bases at J, with 10 bases between. This CDR3 region has 13 residues. Here the CDR3 reads CASRPGGNYGYTF. DNA for the CDR3: TGTGCCAGCAGGCCGGGAGGGAACTATGGCTACACCTTC.

J is TRBJ1-5 and V is TRBV6-5, with D tentatively TRBD1 (6 bases). Germline CDR1 MNHEY, CDR2 SVGAGI. The CDR3 runs to 16 residues. V shed 0 bases and J shed 6 bases, with 15 bases lying between them. The CDR3 coding sequence is TGTGCCAGCAGTTACTCCCGTGTTACAGGGACTCAGCCCCAGCATTTT. This gives the protein CASSYSRVTGTQPQHF.

This chain uses TRBV7-2 with TRBJ1-5, with D tentatively TRBD1 (6 bases). The CDR3 loop spans 13 amino acids. The ends were cut back, 5 bases at V and 14 bases at J, with 19 bases in the middle. The germline V gene encodes CDR1 SGHTA and CDR2 FQGNSA. The CDR3 DNA sequence: TGTGCCAGCAGCCCGGGGGAGGGGGGAAAGGAGCATTTT. Translating gives CASSPGEGGKEHF. The variable domain in full, with the rest retrieved from reference TRBV7-2 and TRBJ1-5, is GAGVSQSPSNKVTEKGKDVELRCDPISGHTALYWYRQSLGQGLEFLIYFQGNSAPDKSGLPSDRFSAERTGGSVSTLTIQRTQQEDSAVYLCASSPGEGGKEHFGDGTRLSIL.

The chain has TRBV27 and TRBJ1-1; TRBD1 might be the D (5 bases). The CDR3 totals 13 residues. Per the germline V gene, CDR1 is MNHEY and CDR2 is SMNVEV (reference sequence). Trimming took 5 bases from V and 4 from J, leaving 11 bases between them. In DNA form, the CDR3 reads TGTGCCAGCAGTATCGGGGGTAGCACTGAAGCTTTCTTT. It specifies CASSIGGSTEAFF.

The V and J genes are TRBV6-5 and TRBJ2-1, with D perhaps matching TRBD1 (6 bases). The V gene's germline CDR1 is MNHEY and CDR2 SVGAGI. This CDR3 has 14 residues. Trimming left V 0 bases short and J 6 bases short, with 9 bases between. CDR3 protein: CASSYSNRVNEQFF. CDR3 nucleotides: TGTGCCAGCAGTTACTCGAACAGGGTCAATGAGCAGTTCTTC.